Following are 25 T cell receptor beta chains from one sample sequenced in a study of monozygotic twins with inflammatory bowel disease. TCRdb derives one entry per CDR3 protein from the 5' RACE reads, leaving out DNA. The table lists some 300,000 distinct CDR3 sequences. Sample: blood. These receptors originate from a human donor with ulcerative colitis or Crohn's disease, or a healthy co-twin of an affected twin (not recorded which).

The chain employs TRBV27 and TRBJ2-1; TCRdb's D call, TRBD2, is unchecked because there is no DNA. This CDR3 region has 17 residues. Germline CDR1 reads MNHEY; CDR2 reads SMNVEV (reference sequence). The CDR3 is CASSTSGRSTSYNEQFF.

The genes are TRBV20-1 and TRBJ2-3. The CDR3 has 15 residues. Looked up from germline, CDR1 is DFQATT and CDR2 is SNEGSKA (reference sequence). The CDR3 protein is CSAPHRQVSTDTQYF.

The gene calls are TRBV14 and TRBJ1-1; TCRdb lists TRBD1, though no DNA is available to test this call. Per germline, CDR1 SGHDN and CDR2 FVKESK. This CDR3 has 14 amino acids. The CDR3 sequence: CASSPRQGNTEAFF. The full variable domain, with the rest looked up from reference TRBV14 and TRBJ1-1, is EAGVTQFPSHSVIEKGQTVTLRCDPISGHDNLYWYRRVMGKEIKFLLHFVKESKQDESGMPNNRFLAERTGGTYSTLKVQPAELEDSGVYFCASSPRQGNTEAFFGQGTRLTVV.

The chain combines TRBV12-3 or TRBV12-4 with TRBJ2-5; with no DNA, the TCRdb D assignment of TRBD1 cannot be verified. The CDR3 runs 14 residues. CDR3 protein: CASSSGQLPETQYF.

This chain uses TRBV9 with TRBJ2-3; TCRdb's D call, TRBD1, is unchecked because there is no DNA. Germline CDR1 reads SGDLS; CDR2 reads YYNGEE. This CDR3 has 17 residues. CDR3 residues: CASSVGPGGSGGATQYF.

V and J are TRBV6-2 or TRBV6-3 and TRBJ2-3; TCRdb names TRBD1, which stays unverified in the absence of DNA. This CDR3 has 13 amino acids. Looked up from germline, CDR1 is MNHEY and CDR2 is SVGEGT. CDR3 amino acids: CASTTGRSDTQYF.

The CDR3 here is CASSPATSAKNIQYF. V is TRBV12-3 or TRBV12-4 and J is TRBJ2-4; TCRdb calls TRBD2, which cannot be checked without DNA. CDR3 length equals 15 residues.

The genes are TRBV6-5 and TRBJ2-2; the TRBD2 assignment by TCRdb is unverifiable without DNA. CDR3 length: 15 residues. The germline V gene has CDR1 MNHEY and CDR2 SVGAGI. This CDR3 is CASSYSKGLTGELFF.

This chain links TRBV5-1 with TRBJ2-7. The germline V gene has CDR1 SGHRS and CDR2 YFSETQ. The CDR3 contains 12 residues. The chain's CDR3 is CASSLSPNEQYF.

The chain links TRBV3-1 to TRBJ1-1; the D call from TCRdb, TRBD1, cannot be confirmed without DNA. In germline, CDR1 is LGHDT, CDR2 YNNKEL (reference sequence). CDR3 length equals 13 residues. CDR3 sequence reads: CASGDRGGTEAFF.

The V gene is TRBV28, the J gene TRBJ2-7; TCRdb indicates TRBD1, and absent DNA this call remains unverified. The CDR3 runs 12 residues. Germline V gene lookup returns CDR1 MDHEN and CDR2 SYDVKM. Here the CDR3 reads CASQQGPYEQYF.

The CDR3 reads CASSLNWASGEQFF. The genes are TRBV27 and TRBJ2-1; without DNA, the TCRdb call of TRBD2 cannot be checked. The CDR3 covers 14 residues. Looked up from germline, CDR1 is MNHEY and CDR2 is SMNVEV (reference sequence).

V and J are TRBV4-2 and TRBJ2-2; TCRdb selects TRBD2, and the lack of DNA leaves this call unchecked. The CDR3 runs 17 residues. Germline loops: CDR1 LGHNA, CDR2 YNFKEQ. CDR3 protein: CASSQSGTSKNTGELFF.

The V gene is TRBV7-2, the J gene TRBJ1-5; TCRdb's assignment of TRBD1 cannot be checked, as there is no DNA. Germline assignment: CDR1 SGHTA and CDR2 FQGNSA. The CDR3 is made up of 15 amino acids. Here the CDR3 reads CASSHGTGANQPQHF.

This CDR3 reads CASSSRQNLNEKLFF. V and J are TRBV7-2 and TRBJ1-4; the TCRdb call, TRBD1, lacks DNA for checking. Germline V gene lookup returns CDR1 SGHTA and CDR2 FQGNSA. The CDR3 runs 15 residues. Looking up the rest from reference TRBV7-2 and TRBJ1-4 gives the full variable domain: GAGVSQSPSNKVTEKGKDVELRCDPISGHTALYWYRQSLGQGLEFLIYFQGNSAPDKSGLPSDRFSAERTGGSVSTLTIQRTQQEDSAVYLCASSSRQNLNEKLFFGSGTQLSVL.

The V call is TRBV6-4, the J call TRBJ2-1; TCRdb proposes TRBD1, but this gene call is untestable without DNA. Per the germline V gene, CDR1 is MRHNA and CDR2 is SNTAGT. The CDR3 totals 16 residues. CDR3 amino acids: CASSVSFGQTNNEQFF.

The chain couples TRBV4-3 to TRBJ2-7; TCRdb designates TRBD2, a call that cannot be tested without DNA. The length of the CDR3 is 14 residues. Germline V gene lookup returns CDR1 LGHNA and CDR2 YSLEER. CDR3 loop: CASSQDIGLSKQYF.

The CDR3 is CASSPRDKNIQYF. The V call is TRBV7-9, the J call TRBJ2-4; TCRdb outputs TRBD1, but without DNA this stays unchecked. Germline V gene data show CDR1 as SEHNR and CDR2 as FQNEAQ (reference sequence). The length of the CDR3 is 13 residues.

The chain has TRBV6-5 and TRBJ1-5; TCRdb returns TRBD1, unconfirmable since there is no DNA. Germline values: CDR1 MNHEY, CDR2 SVGAGI. The CDR3 runs to 15 residues. CDR3: CASSPRGGVGQPQHF.

This rearrangement joins TRBV5-1 to TRBJ2-7; as DNA is missing, the TRBD1 call by TCRdb cannot be tested. The CDR3 consists of 14 residues. The germline V gene encodes CDR1 SGHRS and CDR2 YFSETQ. This chain's CDR3 is CASKVQDRAYEQYF.

The rearrangement uses TRBV7-9 and TRBJ1-2; without DNA, the TCRdb call of TRBD1 cannot be checked. From germline, CDR1 is SEHNR and CDR2 FQNEAQ (reference sequence). This CDR3 region has 13 residues. The CDR3 protein is CASNLRGQGGYTF.

The chain links TRBV12-5 to TRBJ1-5. This CDR3 is 18 amino acids long. Per the germline V gene, CDR1 is LGHNT and CDR2 is FRNRAP. Here the CDR3 reads CASGLFRDFSLVDQPQHF.

The chain's CDR3 is CASSQGATADTQYF. The gene calls are TRBV3-1 and TRBJ2-3; the TRBD1 assignment by TCRdb is unverifiable without DNA. The CDR3 is 14 residues long. The germline V gene encodes CDR1 LGHDT and CDR2 YNNKEL (reference sequence).

The genes are TRBV29-1 and TRBJ1-5; TCRdb names TRBD1, which stays unverified in the absence of DNA. Germline CDR1 SQVTM, CDR2 ANQGSEA. There are 13 residues in the CDR3. The CDR3 here is CSVLTGRDQPQHF.

This chain connects TRBV7-9 to TRBJ2-1. This CDR3 comprises 13 residues. Germline CDR1 is SEHNR and CDR2 is FQNEAQ (reference sequence). This chain's CDR3 is CASSPTRYNEQFF.